A selection of T cell receptor beta chains follows, all from one sample in a study of T cells after yellow fever vaccination. MiXCR, run by TCRdb on the 5' RACE reads, gives a single entry per CDR3 protein. The profile shows around 340,000 distinct CDR3 sequences, about 8.7% of them singletons. The material sequenced was PBMCs, taken on the day of the first yellow fever vaccination. The receptors shown here come from a man between 18 and 29 years old who received the YFV17D yellow fever vaccine. Each CDR3 is given with its conserved first and last residue.

j_call v_call cdr3_aa
TRBJ1-1 TRBV5-6 CASSFLQWNTEAFF
TRBJ1-1 TRBV19 CASSISHRVDGTEAFF
TRBJ2-7 TRBV10-3 CAISELTGGIYEQYF
TRBJ2-5 TRBV4-3 CASSQDIRDSKETQYF
TRBJ1-5 TRBV30 CAWSVGGGQPQHF
TRBJ1-4 TRBV7-9 CASSLSDTNEKLFF
TRBJ1-2 TRBV5-4 CASSLVSGIDYGYTF
TRBJ2-3 TRBV12-3/TRBV12-4 CASRDASTDTQYF
TRBJ2-7 TRBV4-1 CASSQVSSGGAWEQYF
TRBJ1-3 TRBV7-9 CASSLMAASGNTIYF
TRBJ2-3 TRBV19 CASSYAGATDTQYF
TRBJ1-4 TRBV7-6 CASSHPGQDNEKLFF
TRBJ2-5 TRBV7-9 CASSLISETQYF